This TCR beta chain was retrieved from a study of response to subunit inactivated influenza vaccine. Notes on the study in general: A suggestion made by the authors is that each seasonal influenza vaccination recruits few new T cells.

The table lists this clonotype with many counts. No antigen is known for it. TCRdb re-derived calls from the RT-PCR reads in MiXCR, one entry per CDR3 protein. The data hold approximately 530,000 distinct CDR3 sequences, with 7.6% observed a single time. The TCR was taken from a man aged 45 to 75 who received an inactivated influenza vaccine. The starting material was PBMCs from blood, obtained less than 25 months after vaccination.

In DNA form, the CDR3 reads TGTGCCAGCAGCCCAAACAGGGACGGCTACACCTTC. Protein: CASSPNRDGYTF. The rearrangement uses TRBV7-9 and TRBJ1-2; D possibly corresponds to TRBD1 (6 bases). The germline V and J ends were trimmed by 5 bases and 8 bases, with 12 bases remaining between them. The germline CDR1 and CDR2 sequences are SEHNR and FQNEAQ (reference sequence). The length of the CDR3 is 12 residues.